The 5 T cell receptor beta chains below come from one sample, sequenced in a study of technical replicates of blood from several donors. This table comes from immunoSEQ multiplex PCR, and its TCRdb copy is limited to in-frame clones, with some not included. The sample yields about 90,000 clones, around 94% seen once. Sequencing was performed on T cells isolated from PBMCs. All receptors come from a human donor in good health.

V usage is TRBV4-1 and J usage is TRBJ1-6, with D possibly matching TRBD1 (5 bases). This CDR3 is 14 amino acids long. V lost 2 bases and J 9 bases, leaving 11 bases between the germline ends. Germline assignment: CDR1 MGHRA and CDR2 YSYEKL. The CDR3 loop is CASSQWGRVSPLHF. The CDR3 nucleotides read TGCGCCAGCAGCCAATGGGGGAGGGTTTCACCCCTCCACTTT.

This chain links TRBV18 with TRBJ2-7, with D maybe TRBD2 (5 bases). V lost 3 bases and J lost 3, with 9 bases in between. The CDR3 has 13 residues. Germline loops: CDR1 KGHSH, CDR2 LQKENI. The CDR3 sequence: CASSPGLSYEQYF. The CDR3 DNA is TGTGCCAGCTCACCCGGACTCAGCTACGAGCAGTACTTC.

The J gene is TRBJ2-3, the V gene TRBV11-3; 10 positions match TRBD2. J gave up 1 base and V 5 bases, and 6 bases lay outside the gene matches. The CDR3 loop spans 16 amino acids. Germline CDR1 is SGHNT and CDR2 is YENEEA. In DNA, the CDR3 is TGTGCCAGCAGCGTTTTAGCGGGGGGCCGCACAGATACGCAGTATTTT. It encodes CASSVLAGGRTDTQYF.

This clone appeared once. This chain uses TRBV25-1 with TRBJ1-4; a weak D match, TRBD1 (5 bases). Germline CDR1 is MGHDK and CDR2 is SYGVNS. The CDR3 sequence is 14 residues long. V was pared by 6 bases and J by 4 bases, with 12 bases between. DNA of the CDR3: TGTGCCAGCAGCGGGGGGGGACTTAATGAAAAACTGTTTTTT. It specifies CASSGGGLNEKLFF.

The chain carries TRBV5-4 and TRBJ1-1, with D maybe TRBD1 (5 bases). Germline loops: CDR1 SGHNT, CDR2 YYREEE (reference sequence). This CDR3 is built from 13 residues. V was shortened by 5 bases and J by 1 base, with 9 bases between the two germline ends. The CDR3 DNA is TGTGCCAGCAGTTTCGGACAGAACACTGAAGCTTTCTTT. Translation: CASSFGQNTEAFF.